This is a list of T cell receptor beta chains from one sample in a study of T cell responses to AZD1222 COVID-19 vaccine. The assay was immunoSEQ multiplex PCR, and TCRdb's table has in-frame clones only and misses some. The table shows 150,000 or so clones, with 80% to 95% occurring only once. The specimen was peripheral blood, collected on day 0 of AZD1222 vaccination. The receptor source for this set is an adult in good health. Each CDR3 is given with its conserved first and last residue. D genes are given only for firm matches. The listing skips clone size in some rows; elsewhere it reads once, few, many or a size class.

TRBJ1-6	TRBD1	TRBV30	-	CAWSVRDRRNSPLHF	TGTGCCTGGAGTGTAAGGGACAGAAGAAATTCACCCCTCCACTTT
TRBJ2-3	-	TRBV5-4	-	CASSSVLTDTQYF	TGTGCCAGCAGCTCTGTTCTCACAGATACGCAGTATTTT
TRBJ2-2	TRBD1	TRBV19	-	CASRRTGNLNTGELFF	TGTGCCAGTAGGAGGACAGGGAACTTAAACACCGGGGAGCTGTTTTTT
TRBJ1-1	-	TRBV7-2	-	CASSLGAGGPTEAFF	TGTGCCAGCAGCTTAGGGGCAGGAGGGCCCACTGAAGCTTTCTTT
TRBJ2-1	-	TRBV29-1	-	CSVEERSYNEQFF	TGCAGCGTTGAAGAACGCAGCTACAATGAGCAGTTCTTC
TRBJ2-5	-	TRBV5-4	-	CASSLAQEETQYF	TGTGCCAGCAGCTTAGCGCAAGAAGAGACCCAGTACTTC
TRBJ2-6	TRBD1	TRBV30	-	CAWSPGQGASGANVLTF	TGTGCCTGGAGTCCGGGACAGGGAGCTTCTGGGGCCAACGTCCTGACTTTC
TRBJ2-6	TRBD1	TRBV6-5	-	CASSLQGTGANVLTF	TGTGCCAGCAGCTTACAGGGGACTGGGGCCAACGTCCTGACTTTC
TRBJ2-5	-	TRBV28	-	CARGLTTGLEQETQYF	TGTGCCAGAGGCTTGACCACAGGGCTGGAGCAAGAGACCCAGTACTTC
TRBJ2-6	-	TRBV4-2	-	CASSPRRLGDSGANVLTF	TGTGCCAGCAGCCCACGAAGACTAGGGGACTCTGGGGCCAACGTCCTGACTTTC
TRBJ1-6	-	TRBV4-1	few	CASSQGSNSPLHF	TGCGCCAGCAGCCAAGGCTCCAATTCACCCCTCCACTTT
TRBJ2-3	TRBD2	TRBV7-2	-	CASSVGRGTDTQYF	TGTGCCAGCAGCGTCGGGAGGGGCACAGATACGCAGTATTTT
TRBJ2-1	TRBD2	TRBV27	-	CASSPRPGGHYNEQFF	TGTGCCAGCAGCCCCCGACCGGGAGGGCACTACAATGAGCAGTTCTTC
TRBJ1-4	-	TRBV7-8	-	CASSYGSVEKLFF	TGTGCCAGCAGCTACGGGAGTGTTGAAAAACTGTTTTTT
TRBJ2-7	-	TRBV28	few	CASSLAGALYEQYF	TGTGCCAGCAGTTTAGCAGGGGCCCTCTACGAGCAGTACTTC
TRBJ1-2	-	TRBV18	-	CASSPPLKANYGYTF	TGTGCCAGCTCACCACCGTTAAAAGCTAACTATGGCTACACCTTC
TRBJ1-2	TRBD1	TRBV13	-	CASSRQGMGYTF	TGTGCCAGCAGCCGACAGGGAATGGGCTACACCTTC
TRBJ1-4	TRBD1	TRBV5-1	-	CASSLGGGGEKLFF	TGCGCCAGCAGCCTGGGGGGAGGGGGCGAAAAACTGTTTTTT
TRBJ1-1	-	TRBV4-3	-	CASSQIGQPEAFF	TGCGCCAGCAGCCAAATTGGACAGCCTGAAGCTTTCTTT
TRBJ2-7	-	TRBV6-5	-	CASTFGTDYEQYF	TGTGCCAGCACCTTCGGGACCGATTACGAGCAGTACTTC
TRBJ1-2	-	TRBV5-6	-	CASSFYQGPYGYTF	TGTGCCAGCAGCTTCTACCAGGGGCCCTATGGCTACACCTTC
TRBJ2-1	-	TRBV7-3	-	CASSFGGGSSYNEQFF	TGTGCCAGCAGCTTTGGGGGCGGGTCCTCCTACAATGAGCAGTTCTTC
TRBJ1-2	-	TRBV11-2	-	CASPLGSLGGYTF	TGTGCCAGCCCCCTCGGCTCTCTCGGGGGCTACACCTTC
TRBJ2-7	-	TRBV27	-	CASSFSRDGYEQYF	TGTGCCAGCAGTTTCTCCCGAGACGGGTACGAGCAGTACTTC
TRBJ2-1	-	TRBV29-1	-	CSVVGLANYLANEQFF	TGCAGCGTTGTTGGGCTAGCGAACTACCTTGCCAATGAGCAGTTCTTC
TRBJ2-7	-	TRBV3-1/TRBV3-2	-	CASSQTPSYEQYF	TGTGCCAGCAGCCAAACCCCCTCCTACGAGCAGTACTTC
TRBJ1-2	TRBD1	TRBV28	-	CASSLFFRDRGSYGYTF	TGTGCCAGCAGTTTATTTTTCCGGGACAGGGGGAGTTATGGCTACACCTTC
TRBJ1-1	-	TRBV28	once	CASTSEEGLAEAFF	TGTGCCAGCACCTCCGAGGAGGGGCTCGCTGAAGCTTTCTTT
TRBJ1-2	TRBD1	TRBV29-1	-	CSVDPERPGQGSTF	TGCAGCGTTGATCCCGAAAGACCGGGACAGGGATCCACCTTC
TRBJ2-2	TRBD1	TRBV6-5	-	CASSRDRDTGELFF	TGTGCCAGCAGTCGGGACAGGGATACCGGGGAGCTGTTTTTT
TRBJ2-4	TRBD1	TRBV5-6	-	CASSFFRTGVAKNIQYF	TGTGCCAGCAGCTTTTTTCGGACAGGGGTAGCCAAAAACATTCAGTACTTC
TRBJ2-6	-	TRBV4-3	once	CASSQDQGTGANVLTF	TGCGCCAGCAGCCAAGATCAGGGAACCGGGGCCAACGTCCTGACTTTC
TRBJ2-7	-	TRBV7-2	-	CASSSRMGGLGEQYF	TGTGCCAGCAGCTCCAGGATGGGGGGGCTGGGAGAGCAGTACTTC
TRBJ2-1	TRBD2	TRBV9	-	CASSGAGGLDEQFF	TGTGCCAGCAGCGGAGCGGGAGGGCTCGATGAGCAGTTCTTC
TRBJ2-1	TRBD2	TRBV7-2	-	CASSSHSGGAGNEQFF	TGTGCCAGCAGCTCACATAGCGGGGGGGCCGGGAATGAGCAGTTCTTC
TRBJ2-2	-	TRBV10-2	-	CASRDSSLGGELFF	TGCGCCAGCAGGGATTCTTCCCTCGGCGGGGAGCTGTTTTTT
TRBJ2-2	-	TRBV28	-	CASRRLGGTGELFF	TGTGCCAGCAGGAGGCTCGGGGGAACGGGGGAGCTGTTTTTT
TRBJ2-5	-	TRBV7-2	-	CASSLGAYQETQYF	TGTGCCAGCAGCTTAGGAGCGTACCAAGAGACCCAGTACTTC
TRBJ1-2	TRBD1	TRBV28	-	CASSEGQGVGYTF	TGTGCCAGCAGTGAAGGACAGGGGGTTGGCTACACCTTC
TRBJ2-7	-	TRBV4-1	-	CASSRTPSPSSYEQYF	TGCGCCAGCAGCCGCACCCCGAGTCCTAGCTCCTACGAGCAGTACTTC
TRBJ1-1	-	TRBV20-1	-	CSASPTMNTEAFF	TGCAGTGCTAGTCCGACTATGAACACTGAAGCTTTCTTT
TRBJ2-2	-	TRBV4-3	-	CASSQDPRGELFF	TGCGCCAGCAGCCAAGATCCGAGGGGGGAGCTGTTTTTT
TRBJ2-7	-	TRBV30	-	CAWSVLGRGYEQYF	TGTGCCTGGAGTGTACTTGGACGCGGGTACGAGCAGTACTTC
TRBJ1-2	-	TRBV7-2	-	CATELKLKVTSYGYTF	TGTGCCACCGAGCTTAAATTAAAAGTGACGTCCTATGGCTACACCTTC